A selection of T cell receptor beta chains follows, all from one sample in a study of T cells in Graves' hyperthyroidism and ophthalmopathy. TCRdb fed the multiplex PCR reads into MiXCR, producing one record per CDR3 protein. The table has around 610,000 distinct CDR3 sequences, roughly 14% seen once. Sequencing was done on a sample of blood. Receptors were obtained from a woman aged 40 to 55 with Graves' ophthalmopathy. The conserved cysteine and the conserved F or W are not part of the CDR3 here. The order of the fields is V gene, J gene, CDR3 protein.

>TRBV2|TRBJ2-7
ASSGGQTPYEQY
>TRBV6-1|TRBJ2-5
ASSVQMYQETQY
>TRBV2|TRBJ2-7
ASRPGRTTSYEQY
>TRBV7-9|TRBJ2-7
ASSPLGGLAGEQY
>TRBV15|TRBJ2-7
ATSPGDRKYEQY
>TRBV2|TRBJ2-1
ASSGGLAGYNEQF
>TRBV6-1|TRBJ2-2
ASSVFWQSNTGELF
>TRBV29-1|TRBJ2-5
SVEADRGETQY
>TRBV11-2|TRBJ1-5
ASSSSEGEDQPQH
>TRBV29-1|TRBJ2-5
SVESGQGYETQY
>TRBV6-5|TRBJ2-7
ASRAFREGLSYEQY
>TRBV12-3/TRBV12-4|TRBJ1-2
ASSLRNRDRGGYT
>TRBV5-1|TRBJ1-2
ASSLAQGGFDGYT
>TRBV28|TRBJ1-2
ASSLPNPREGHAGYT
>TRBV28|TRBJ1-5
ASSLRLDPTTQPQH
>TRBV29-1|TRBJ2-7
SVEGTGVIGEQY
>TRBV2|TRBJ2-7
ASSEGGTRASYEQY
>TRBV12-3/TRBV12-4|TRBJ2-5
ASRGRDRETQY
>TRBV5-5|TRBJ1-5
ASSFRGAGGNQPQH
>TRBV6-2/TRBV6-3|TRBJ2-7
ASMMGQGAYEQY
>TRBV2|TRBJ1-5
ASSALDPGGDQPQH
>TRBV12-3/TRBV12-4|TRBJ2-7
ASSLAGPTSEQY
>TRBV6-5|TRBJ2-7
ASSYSTEDYEQY
>TRBV12-3/TRBV12-4|TRBJ1-5
ASRNREDQPQH
>TRBV27|TRBJ1-2
ASSPLTGTPGYT
>TRBV10-3|TRBJ2-3
LTAFGWGTDTQY
>TRBV4-3|TRBJ1-2
ASSRGQGHGQYGYT
>TRBV6-5|TRBJ2-7
ASSYADSYEQY
>TRBV9|TRBJ1-1
ASSVGSQSEAF
>TRBV30|TRBJ2-7
AWSVGVSSYEQY
>TRBV20-1|TRBJ2-5
SPNQGRLARETQY
>TRBV4-1|TRBJ2-6
ASSQERSGANVLT
>TRBV5-1|TRBJ1-1
ASSPTGVGTEAF
>TRBV3-1|TRBJ2-5
ASSIRGAGDKETQY
>TRBV7-8|TRBJ1-1
ASSLGSRRDEAF
>TRBV12-3/TRBV12-4|TRBJ2-7
ASGLGNYEQY
>TRBV28|TRBJ2-7
ASSLWGEQY